Listed here are 18 T cell receptor beta chains from one sample, sequenced in a study of brain T cells in children with intractable seizures. Time point specified: blood from clinic visit 5 months post-surgery; TSC patient then seizure free. The repertoire was sequenced with immunoSEQ multiplex PCR; TCRdb's copy has only in-frame clones and lacks some. The data contain about 320,000 clones, more than 85% of them singletons. The sequenced sample was peripheral blood, obtained around 5 months after surgery. The receptors come from a boy under two years old with tuberous sclerosis and intractable seizures.

V is TRBV30 and J is TRBJ2-1; 8 positions agree with TRBD2. The length of the CDR3 is 14 residues. Trimming at V came to 7 bases and at J to 0 bases, leaving 5 bases not matched to a gene. CDR1 and CDR2 (germline): GTSNPN, SVGIG (reference sequence). DNA of the CDR3: TGTGCCTCCACCGGGGGGGGCTCCTACAATGAGCAGTTCTTC. This sequence encodes CASTGGGSYNEQFF.

J is TRBJ1-1 and V is TRBV7-3; weak D call: TRBD1 (5 bases). The CDR3 consists of 15 residues. The V and J ends lost 2 bases and 6 bases respectively, with 16 bases between them. Germline V gene lookup returns CDR1 SGHTA and CDR2 FQGTGA. Written as DNA, the CDR3 is TGTGCCAGCAGCTTACTTGGTCAGGGACGGGCTGAAGCTTTCTTT. This encodes CASSLLGQGRAEAFF.

The rearrangement joins TRBV16 to TRBJ1-1; 9 nucleotides align to TRBD1. The CDR3 covers 14 residues. With 3 bases clipped from V and 7 bases from J, the junction kept 6 bases outside the gene matches. Germline CDR1 KGHSY, CDR2 FQNENV. CDR3 loop: CASSHGTGSVEAFF. The DNA for the CDR3 is TGTGCCAGCAGCCACGGGACAGGGAGTGTTGAAGCTTTCTTT.

The chain links TRBV28 to TRBJ1-5, with a tentative D call TRBD1 (5 bases). The length of the CDR3 is 13 residues. V lost 2 bases, J lost 6 bases, and 8 bases lay in between. Germline V gives CDR1 MDHEN, CDR2 SYDVKM. As DNA, the CDR3 is TGTGCCAGCAGTTTACAGGGATCTCAGCCCCAGCATTTT. It encodes CASSLQGSQPQHF.

This clone was seen only once. This chain connects TRBV29-1 to TRBJ1-2; maybe TRBD1 (6 bases). The germline CDR1 and CDR2 sequences are SQVTM and ANQGSEA. V was pared by 6 bases and J by 2 bases, with 10 bases between. This CDR3 spans 12 amino acids. CDR3 sequence reads: CSVVTGNYGYTF. CDR3 in DNA: TGCAGCGTCGTAACAGGGAACTATGGCTACACCTTC.

The chain employs TRBV7-3 and TRBJ1-1; D ambiguous. The CDR3 runs to 14 residues. Germline V gene lookup returns CDR1 SGHTA and CDR2 FQGTGA. The V and J ends lost 2 bases and 3 bases respectively, with 10 bases between them. This CDR3 is CASSLVRRDTEAFF. The DNA for the CDR3 is TGTGCCAGCAGCTTAGTGCGGCGAGACACTGAAGCTTTCTTT.

The rearrangement uses TRBV10-1 and TRBJ2-7, with D tentatively TRBD1 (6 bases). Germline loops: CDR1 WNHNN, CDR2 SYGVQD (reference sequence). Trimming left V 2 bases short and J 1 base short, with 9 bases between. The CDR3 is 14 residues long. CDR3 in DNA: TGCGCCAGCAGTGAGGGGACACGGTCCTACGAGCAGTACTTC. Translation: CASSEGTRSYEQYF.

The chain carries TRBV5-1 and TRBJ2-1; TRBD2 aligns across 16 bases. Germline V gives CDR1 SGHRS, CDR2 YFSETQ. CDR3 size: 20 residues. Unmatched junction bases numbered 15, after V lost 3 bases and J lost 6 bases. The CDR3 here is CASSYTIGTSGREVRNEQFF. The CDR3 nucleotides are TGCGCCAGCAGCTACACAATCGGGACTAGCGGGAGGGAAGTACGCAATGAGCAGTTCTTC. Complete variable domain (other parts from reference TRBV5-1 and TRBJ2-1): KAGVTQTPRYLIKTRGQQVTLSCSPISGHRSVSWYQQTPGQGLQFLFEYFSETQRNKGNFPGRFSGRQFSNSRSEMNVSTLELGDSALYLCASSYTIGTSGREVRNEQFFGPGTRLTVL.

The chain links TRBV7-9 to TRBJ1-1; D ambiguous. Germline CDR1 SEHNR, CDR2 FQNEAQ (reference sequence). The V end lost 3 bases, the J end lost 10 bases, and 12 bases lay between the germline ends. CDR3 size: 12 residues. This CDR3 reads CASSFSGNGAFF. Here the CDR3 DNA reads TGTGCCAGCAGCTTTTCCGGGAATGGAGCTTTCTTT.

V is TRBV5-1 and J is TRBJ2-6; no firm D call. The V gene's germline CDR1 is SGHRS and CDR2 YFSETQ. The CDR3 extends over 17 amino acids. V was shortened by 3 bases and J by 0 bases, with 13 bases between the two germline ends. CDR3 DNA sequence: TGCGCCAGCAGCTACCAGAGCCAGGACTCTGGGGCCAACGTCCTGACTTTC. Translated, it gives CASSYQSQDSGANVLTF.

V gene TRBV11-3 combines with J gene TRBJ2-7; no clear D gene. There are 14 residues in the CDR3. The V end lost 5 bases, the J end lost 3 bases, and 14 bases lay between the germline ends. Germline V gene sequence: CDR1 SGHNT, CDR2 YENEEA. This CDR3 is CASSPGQVRYEQYF. The CDR3 DNA reads TGTGCCAGCAGCCCCGGTCAGGTACGCTACGAGCAGTACTTC.

This sequence joins TRBV19 and TRBJ1-2, with D perhaps TRBD1 (5 bases). The CDR3 sequence is 10 residues long. CDR1 is LNHDA and CDR2 is SQIVND in the germline V gene (reference sequence). Trimming left V 10 bases short and J 5 bases short, with 8 bases between. The CDR3: CATGDYGYTF. In DNA, the CDR3 is TGTGCCACGGGGGATTATGGCTACACCTTC.

The genes are TRBV3-1 (or the pseudogene TRBV3-2) and TRBJ1-2; 8 bases line up with TRBD1. The germline V gene has CDR1 LGHDT and CDR2 YNNKEL (reference sequence). The CDR3 extends over 16 amino acids. The ends lost 1 base at V and 5 bases at J; junction bases unmatched: 9. The CDR3 sequence is CASSQGWQGAGYGYTF. DNA for the CDR3: TGTGCCAGCAGCCAAGGTTGGCAGGGGGCAGGGTATGGCTACACCTTC.

The CDR3 protein is CASSLDRGNQPQHF. CDR3 in DNA: TGTGCCAGCAGCTTGGACAGGGGGAATCAGCCCCAGCATTTT. V gene TRBV5-6 combines with J gene TRBJ1-5, with 8 bases that match TRBD1. This CDR3 spans 14 amino acids. The V gene end was trimmed by 0 bases and the J gene end by 4 bases; junction bases not matched to a gene: 0. Germline values: CDR1 SGHDT, CDR2 YYEEEE.

The V gene is TRBV6-5, the J gene TRBJ2-1; 14 nucleotides match TRBD2. This CDR3 contains 16 residues. Germline-derived CDR1 and CDR2 are MNHEY and SVGAGI. Unmatched junction bases numbered 7, after V lost 4 bases and J lost 8 bases. CDR3 DNA: TGTGCCAGCAGTTCTAGGACTAGCGGGAGGACGGATGAGCAGTTCTTC. Its protein product is CASSSRTSGRTDEQFF.

The CDR3 bases are TGTGCCTCCAAGCTCGGAGGCTACACCTTC. As protein: CASKLGGYTF. The chain carries TRBV30 and TRBJ1-2; D is unclear. CDR1 and CDR2 (germline): GTSNPN, SVGIG (reference sequence). The CDR3 has 10 amino acids. V lost 7 bases to trimming and J lost 8 bases, with 11 bases between them.

This clone was seen once. The J gene is TRBJ2-1, the V gene TRBV10-1, with 10 bases aligning to TRBD2. The V and J ends lost 0 bases and 7 bases, in that order; junction bases with no gene match: 15. Germline V gives CDR1 WNHNN, CDR2 SYGVQD (reference sequence). This CDR3 spans 19 amino acids. CDR3 region: CASSESIIDGTSVGNEQFF. CDR3 nucleotide sequence: TGCGCCAGCAGTGAGTCGATAATTGACGGGACTAGCGTCGGTAATGAGCAGTTCTTC.

The V call is TRBV27, the J call TRBJ2-4; 9 nucleotides line up with TRBD1. The J segment lost 8 bases and the V segment lost 6 bases, leaving 8 bases of the junction unmatched. The CDR3 consists of 14 residues. CDR1 and CDR2 (germline): MNHEY, SMNVEV (reference sequence). In nucleotides, the CDR3 is TGTGCCAGCAGCCCCTATAGGACAGGGGACATTCAGTACTTC. This translates into CASSPYRTGDIQYF.